The count of the clone carrying this T cell receptor beta chain is one. The antigen is undetermined. The data stem from a study of T cell repertoires in cytomegalovirus infection. Study-wide context: Signatures in public TCR beta sequences pointed to both CMV infection and matching HLA type. Regarding the study as a whole: Identification of carriers of CMV plus the relevant HLA was performed using cumulative public TCR beta family frequency.

MiXCR, applied by TCRdb to the reads, yields one record per CDR3 protein. The table records some 100,000 distinct CDR3 sequences, 23% of them present only once. This receptor was identified in a human donor in good health (CMV status not recorded). Some clones in this sample may be carry-over from other donors' samples. Sequencing was carried out using CD8+ T cells from PBMCs.

The CDR3 protein is CSARATNYGYTF. DNA for the CDR3: TGCAGTGCTAGAGCCACTAACTATGGCTACACCTTC. The chain recombines TRBV20-1 with TRBJ1-2; the D is unclear. The CDR3 extends over 12 amino acids. Between the trimmed V and J ends, which lost 1 base and 0 bases, there was a span of 3 bases. From germline, CDR1 is DFQATT and CDR2 SNEGSKA (reference sequence).